Following are 32 T cell receptor beta chains from one sample sequenced in a study of blood T cell repertoires in COVID-19. Using immunoSEQ multiplex PCR, the repertoire was profiled, and TCRdb retains in-frame clones only, with some absent. Here the sample spans approximately 250,000 clones, roughly 88% being singletons. The sample consisted of PBMCs or T cells enriched from blood (not recorded which). These receptors all come from a woman aged 25 to 39 who had recovered from COVID-19.

In its sample, this clone was seen once. The rearrangement links TRBV6-2 or TRBV6-3 to TRBJ2-1, with 10 bases fitting TRBD1. This CDR3 region has 17 residues. With V trimmed by 1 base and J by 2 bases, 5 bases remained unmatched. The germline V gene has CDR1 MNHEY and CDR2 SVGEGT. The CDR3 region is CASSYWTGGKPYNEQFF. The CDR3 DNA reads as TGTGCCAGCAGTTACTGGACAGGGGGTAAACCCTACAATGAGCAGTTCTTC.

V usage is TRBV28 and J usage is TRBJ1-2; D gene unclear. Germline values: CDR1 MDHEN, CDR2 SYDVKM. Trimming removed 3 bases from V and 5 bases from J, with 16 bases in between. The CDR3 runs 15 residues. Written as DNA, the CDR3 is TGTGCCAGCAGTTTGCAGCAGGCTGTACTTTATGGCTACACCTTC. The encoded protein is CASSLQQAVLYGYTF.

This clone was detected once. The gene calls are TRBV19 and TRBJ2-1; TRBD1 matches 9 bases. Germline V gene data show CDR1 as LNHDA and CDR2 as SQIVND (reference sequence). V lost 5 bases and J lost 7; bases outside the gene matches: 12. The CDR3 is 16 amino acids. The CDR3 is CASSSGPGQGPNEQFF. The CDR3 DNA follows: TGTGCCAGTAGTTCCGGTCCGGGACAGGGCCCTAATGAGCAGTTCTTC.

The gene calls are TRBV9 and TRBJ2-5, with TRBD2 matching over 8 bases. V trimming: 1 base; J trimming: 1 base; junction bases outside the gene matches: 3. CDR1 is SGDLS, CDR2 YYNGEE, per germline. The CDR3 contains 15 residues. This CDR3 reads CASSVSAGGQETQYF. The CDR3 DNA sequence: TGTGCCAGCAGCGTAAGCGCGGGGGGCCAAGAGACCCAGTACTTC.

The chain employs TRBV3-1 (or the pseudogene TRBV3-2) and TRBJ1-5; the D gene is possibly TRBD1 (6 bases). Germline V gene data show CDR1 as LGHDT and CDR2 as YNNKEL (reference sequence). Trimming stripped 4 bases from V and 2 bases from J, with 12 bases between. This CDR3 region has 15 residues. This CDR3 reads CASSPNPGGNQPQHF. The CDR3 coding sequence is TGTGCCAGCAGCCCAAATCCAGGGGGCAATCAGCCCCAGCATTTT.

This clone appeared a single time. V usage is TRBV7-9 and J usage is TRBJ2-5; D is undetermined. Germline V CDR1 and CDR2: SEHNR, FQNEAQ (reference sequence). The CDR3 totals 14 residues. V shed 2 bases and J shed 5 bases, with 12 bases lying between them. The DNA for the CDR3 is TGTGCCAGCAGCTTAAAGAGCCCCCCCGAGACCCAGTACTTC. This codes for CASSLKSPPETQYF.

In this sample, this clone turned up a few times. This chain joins TRBV27 and TRBJ1-5; perhaps TRBD1 as D (5 bases). The V gene lost 2 bases and the J gene lost 4 bases, with 12 bases spanning the gap. The germline V gene encodes CDR1 MNHEY and CDR2 SMNVEV (reference sequence). CDR3 length: 15 amino acids. CDR3 DNA sequence: TGTGCCAGCAGTTTAAGGGGTTTTAGGAATCAGCCCCAGCATTTT. Translating gives CASSLRGFRNQPQHF.

This clone was seen more than once but under ten times. This chain uses TRBV19 with TRBJ1-3, with a tentative D call TRBD1 (5 bases). Germline V CDR1 and CDR2: LNHDA, SQIVND (reference sequence). V lost 7 bases and J 4 bases, leaving 8 bases between the germline ends. The CDR3 is 12 residues long. CDR3 nucleotide sequence: TGTGCCAGTAACAGGAGCGGAAACACCATATATTTT. It codes for CASNRSGNTIYF.

About this clone itself: The junction differs from germline at one of its ends, possibly a read error. This chain links TRBV19 with TRBJ1-4, with TRBD1 matching over 8 bases. Per the germline V gene, CDR1 is LNHDA and CDR2 is SQIVND (reference sequence). The CDR3 extends over 11 amino acids. As DNA, the CDR3 is TGTGCCAGTAGTCGTCCGGGACAGGCTGTTTTT. Encoded protein: CASSRPGQAVF.

The V and J genes are TRBV18 and TRBJ1-2; D not resolved. The CDR3 is 15 amino acids. The germline V gene encodes CDR1 KGHSH and CDR2 LQKENI. V dropped 6 bases and J dropped 6 bases, with 20 bases sitting between them. The CDR3 DNA follows: TGTGCCAGCTCCCCTCTCGGACGACCCGGGGATGGCTACACCTTC. It yields the protein CASSPLGRPGDGYTF.

The genes are TRBV12-3 or TRBV12-4 and TRBJ2-7, with D hard to call. The V gene lost 3 bases and the J gene lost 4 bases, with 4 bases spanning the gap. The CDR3 consists of 11 residues. CDR3 loop: CASSFEYEQYF. The CDR3 DNA sequence: TGTGCCAGCAGTTTTGAGTACGAGCAGTACTTC.

In this sample, this clone turned up once. V usage is TRBV19 and J usage is TRBJ1-1; 7 bases line up with TRBD1. This CDR3 has 14 amino acids. V lost 0 bases and J lost 7; bases outside the gene matches: 5. Germline-derived CDR1 and CDR2 are LNHDA and SQIVND (reference sequence). DNA of the CDR3: TGTGCCAGTAGTATAGAAAGGGGGCTTGGTGAAGCTTTCTTT. Translated: CASSIERGLGEAFF.

The gene calls are TRBV19 and TRBJ2-7, with TRBD2 identical over 7 bases. V gave up 6 bases and J gave up 4 bases; unmatched junction bases: 9. Germline values: CDR1 LNHDA, CDR2 SQIVND (reference sequence). The CDR3 is 14 amino acids. The CDR3 here is CASSPFGGGYEQYF. CDR3 in DNA: TGTGCCAGTAGCCCCTTTGGGGGAGGGTACGAGCAGTACTTC.

The chain recombines TRBV7-3 with TRBJ2-5; D gene uncertain. Trimming pared 0 bases from V and 4 bases from J, leaving 6 bases between. Germline V CDR1 and CDR2: SGHTA, FQGTGA. The CDR3 has 13 amino acids. The CDR3 DNA sequence: TGTGCCAGCAGCTTAACGAGGAGAGAGACCCAGTACTTC. Encoded protein: CASSLTRRETQYF. Variable domain in full (rest from reference TRBV7-3 and TRBJ2-5): GAGVSQTPSNKVTEKGKYVELRCDPISGHTALYWYRQSLGQGPEFLIYFQGTGAADDSGLPNDRFFAVRPEGSVSTLKIQRTERGDSAVYLCASSLTRRETQYFGPGTRLLVL.

The chain uses TRBV30 and TRBJ2-2, with TRBD2 as a possible D gene (6 bases). The germline CDR1 and CDR2 sequences are GTSNPN and SVGIG (reference sequence). Trimming left V 0 bases short and J 8 bases short, with 10 bases between. This CDR3 comprises 13 residues. The CDR3 DNA is TGTGCCTGGAGTGTGCTAGGGAGGGGGGAGCTGTTTTTT. Its translation is CAWSVLGRGELFF.

The genes are TRBV10-1 and TRBJ1-1; D might be TRBD1 (6 bases). Germline V CDR1 and CDR2: WNHNN, SYGVQD (reference sequence). V lost 3 bases to trimming and J lost 2 bases, with 19 bases between them. The CDR3 runs 17 residues. The CDR3 nucleotides read TGCGCCAGCAGTGATCAAACAGGGCTTCCTTTCAACACTGAAGCTTTCTTT. This sequence encodes CASSDQTGLPFNTEAFF.

The V call is TRBV6-5, the J call TRBJ1-5; no firm D call. The CDR3 runs 14 residues. CDR1 is MNHEY and CDR2 is SVGAGI in the germline V gene. V lost 6 bases, J lost 2 bases, and 11 bases lay in between. CDR3: CASRPSLGNQPQHF. CDR3 DNA: TGTGCCAGCAGACCGAGTCTAGGCAATCAGCCCCAGCATTTT.

This sequence joins TRBV7-9 and TRBJ1-2; possible D gene TRBD1, 6 bases. The CDR3 consists of 16 residues. Germline V CDR1 and CDR2: SEHNR, FQNEAQ (reference sequence). V was clipped by 5 bases and J by 0 bases, with 16 bases between them. The chain's CDR3 is CASSMTTGTSNYGYTF. The CDR3 DNA sequence: TGTGCCAGCAGCATGACGACCGGGACATCTAACTATGGCTACACCTTC.

J is TRBJ1-1 and V is TRBV13, with TRBD1 matching over 9 bases. CDR3 size: 16 residues. Germline-derived CDR1 and CDR2 are PRHDT and FYEKMQ (reference sequence). J was trimmed by 1 base and V by 5 bases; bases with no gene match: 8. This CDR3 is CASSPKWGQGNTEAFF. The CDR3 bases are TGTGCCAGCAGCCCTAAGTGGGGACAGGGGAACACTGAAGCTTTCTTT.

This chain joins TRBV5-8 and TRBJ2-3; maybe TRBD1 (7 bases). V gave up 4 bases and J gave up 2 bases, with 14 bases separating them. This CDR3 comprises 15 residues. CDR1 is SGHTS and CDR2 is YDEGEE in the germline V gene. CDR3 sequence (DNA): TGTGCCAGCAGCCTGGAGGGGACAGTCACAGATACGCAGTATTTT. It translates to CASSLEGTVTDTQYF. The entire variable domain, with the rest obtained from reference TRBV5-8 and TRBJ2-3, is as follows: EAGVTQSPTHLIKTRGQQATLRCSPISGHTSVYWYQQALGLGLQFLLWYDEGEERNRGNFPPRFSGRQFPNYSSELNVNALELEDSALYLCASSLEGTVTDTQYFGPGTRLTVL.

This chain uses TRBV3-1 (or the pseudogene TRBV3-2) with TRBJ1-5; no firm D call. V gave up 3 bases and J gave up 0 bases, with 9 bases separating them. CDR1 and CDR2 from the germline V gene are LGHDT and YNNKEL (reference sequence). The CDR3 sequence is 15 residues long. Here the CDR3 reads CASSQGSYSNQPQHF. The CDR3 nucleotides read TGTGCCAGCAGCCAGGGCTCCTATAGCAATCAGCCCCAGCATTTT.

The chain recombines TRBV3-1 (or the pseudogene TRBV3-2) with TRBJ1-2; no clear D gene. The germline V and J ends were trimmed by 2 bases and 6 bases, with 10 bases remaining between them. CDR3 length: 13 amino acids. From germline, CDR1 is LGHDT and CDR2 YNNKEL (reference sequence). CDR3 residues: CASSQSQANGYTF. The CDR3 coding sequence is TGTGCCAGCAGCCAAAGTCAAGCCAATGGCTACACCTTC.

This clone was counted only a few times. This sequence joins TRBV5-1 and TRBJ2-7; D gene unclear. Germline CDR1 is SGHRS and CDR2 is YFSETQ. The CDR3 extends over 14 amino acids. V lost 1 base, J lost 3 bases, and 11 bases lay in between. The CDR3 DNA reads TGCGCCAGCAGCTTGATGGCGGCGGACTACGAGCAGTACTTC. This codes for CASSLMAADYEQYF.

J is TRBJ2-7 and V is TRBV21-1; whether TRBD1, the table's D call, matches the DNA was not checked. TRBV21-1 is listed as a pseudogene. This CDR3 is 17 amino acids long. The DNA for the CDR3 is TGTGCCAGCAGCAAAAGTGGTGGAAGCAGGTTTAACTACGAGCAGTACTTC. Translating it yields CASSKSGGSRFNYEQYF.

This chain connects TRBV27 to TRBJ2-7; perhaps TRBD1 as D (5 bases). Trimming cost V 3 bases and J 6 bases, with 12 bases left between them. The germline V gene has CDR1 MNHEY and CDR2 SMNVEV (reference sequence). The CDR3 sequence is 13 residues long. CDR3 in DNA: TGTGCCAGCAGTTTCGCCAGGGCGAGCGAGCAGTACTTC. It codes for CASSFARASEQYF.

The chain uses TRBV7-8 and TRBJ2-1; TRBD2 might be the D (6 bases). The V gene's germline CDR1 is SGHVS and CDR2 FQNEAQ. Trimming cost V 11 bases and J 0 bases, with 17 bases left between them. The CDR3 length is 15 residues. The CDR3 reads CASTGGPSSYNEQFF. The CDR3 DNA is TGTGCCTCCACCGGGGGTCCGAGCTCCTACAATGAGCAGTTCTTC.

This clone was seen only a few times. The chain joins TRBV7-2 to TRBJ2-2, with a weak D call TRBD2 (5 bases). Trimming cost V 4 bases and J 2 bases, with 17 bases left between them. Germline CDR1 SGHTA, CDR2 FQGNSA. The CDR3 is made up of 17 amino acids. CDR3 loop: CASSSPSGRANTGELFF. The CDR3, as DNA: TGTGCCAGCAGCTCTCCAAGTGGGCGGGCTAACACCGGGGAGCTGTTTTTT.

J is TRBJ1-3 and V is TRBV5-1, with 7 bases matching TRBD1. The ends lost 4 bases at V and 2 bases at J; junction bases unmatched: 0. The CDR3 loop spans 13 amino acids. Germline V CDR1 and CDR2: SGHRS, YFSETQ. The CDR3 sequence: CASSQGAGNTIYF. Here the CDR3 DNA reads TGCGCCAGCAGCCAGGGGGCTGGAAACACCATATATTTT.

This chain joins TRBV2 and TRBJ2-7; D is unresolved. Germline V CDR1 and CDR2: SNHLY, FYNNEI. The V and J ends lost 3 bases and 2 bases respectively, with 20 bases between them. The CDR3 has 17 amino acids. CDR3 bases: TGTGCCAGCAGTGACGCTCCGAGTGTGGCGGAGACCTACGAGCAGTACTTC. Its protein is CASSDAPSVAETYEQYF. The variable domain in full, with the rest retrieved from reference TRBV2 and TRBJ2-7, is EPEVTQTPSHQVTQMGQEVILRCVPISNHLYFYWYRQILGQKVEFLVSFYNNEISEKSEIFDDQFSVERPDGSNFTLKIRSTKLEDSAMYFCASSDAPSVAETYEQYFGPGTRLTVT.

V and J are TRBV9 and TRBJ2-5, with 7 bases fitting TRBD2. This CDR3 has 14 amino acids. With V trimmed by 4 bases and J by 4 bases, 7 bases remained unmatched. The V gene's germline CDR1 is SGDLS and CDR2 YYNGEE. The CDR3 spells CASSTGGAGETQYF. The CDR3 DNA reads as TGTGCCAGCAGCACGGGGGGAGCCGGAGAGACCCAGTACTTC.

V gene TRBV3-1 (or the pseudogene TRBV3-2) combines with J gene TRBJ2-7; 8 bases line up with TRBD1. CDR1 LGHDT and CDR2 YNNKEL come from the germline V gene (reference sequence). This CDR3 contains 15 residues. V shed 1 base, J shed 4 bases, and the junction held 6 bases outside the gene matches. CDR3 sequence: CASSQGTGPGYEQYF. CDR3 DNA sequence: TGTGCCAGCAGCCAAGGGACAGGGCCTGGTTACGAGCAGTACTTC.

The chain has TRBV7-9 and TRBJ1-1; a possible D gene is TRBD1 (5 bases). The germline V gene encodes CDR1 SEHNR and CDR2 FQNEAQ (reference sequence). V was pared by 1 base and J by 4 bases, with 22 bases between. The length of the CDR3 is 18 residues. The CDR3 region is CASSLGGSAGPRGTEAFF. The CDR3 coding sequence is TGTGCCAGCAGCTTAGGAGGGTCCGCGGGACCAAGGGGCACTGAAGCTTTCTTT.